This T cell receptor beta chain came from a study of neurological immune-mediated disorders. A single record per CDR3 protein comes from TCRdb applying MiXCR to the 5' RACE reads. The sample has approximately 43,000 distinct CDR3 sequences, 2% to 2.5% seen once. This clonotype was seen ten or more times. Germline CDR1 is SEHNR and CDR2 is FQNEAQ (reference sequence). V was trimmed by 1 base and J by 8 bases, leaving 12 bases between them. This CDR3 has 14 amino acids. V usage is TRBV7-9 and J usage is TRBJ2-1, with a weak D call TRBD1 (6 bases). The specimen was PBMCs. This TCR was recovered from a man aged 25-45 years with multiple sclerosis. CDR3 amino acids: CASSLGGLADEQFF. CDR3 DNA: TGTGCCAGCAGCTTAGGGGGGCTAGCAGATGAGCAGTTCTTC.